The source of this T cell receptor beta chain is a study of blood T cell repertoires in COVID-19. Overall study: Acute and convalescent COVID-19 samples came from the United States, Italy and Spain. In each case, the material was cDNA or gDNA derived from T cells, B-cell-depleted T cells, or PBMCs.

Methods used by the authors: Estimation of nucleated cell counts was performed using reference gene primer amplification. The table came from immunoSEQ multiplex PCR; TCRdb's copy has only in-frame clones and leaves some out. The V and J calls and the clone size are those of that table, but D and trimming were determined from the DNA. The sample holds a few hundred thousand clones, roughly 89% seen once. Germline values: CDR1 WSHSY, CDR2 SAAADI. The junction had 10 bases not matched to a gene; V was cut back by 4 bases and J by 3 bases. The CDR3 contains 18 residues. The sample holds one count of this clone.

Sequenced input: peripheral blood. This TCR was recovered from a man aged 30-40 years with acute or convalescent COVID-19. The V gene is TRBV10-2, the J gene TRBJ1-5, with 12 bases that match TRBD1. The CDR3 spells CASSVGQGAPGANQPQHF. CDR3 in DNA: TGCGCCAGCAGTGTGGGACAGGGGGCGCCGGGCGCCAATCAGCCCCAGCATTTT.